This is a list of T cell receptor beta chains from one sample in a study of blood T cell repertoires in COVID-19. TCRdb's table, derived via immunoSEQ multiplex PCR, lists solely in-frame clones and lacks some. This table has some 170,000 clones, around 80% appearing once. Source material: PBMCs or T cells enriched from blood (not recorded which). The receptors come from a woman in her fifties or sixties who had recovered from COVID-19. CDR3s include the opening cysteine and the closing phenylalanine or tryptophan. Each record gives: D gene, clone size, V gene, J gene, CDR3 protein, CDR3 DNA. D genes are given only for firm matches. Rows give clone size only sometimes, using once, few, many, or a class for an expanded clone.

TRBD2,once,TRBV5-1,TRBJ2-5,CASSISGRGQETQYF,TGCGCCAGCAGTATTAGCGGGAGGGGTCAAGAGACCCAGTACTTC
NA,NA,TRBV29-1,TRBJ2-3,CSVTSDYDTQYF,TGCAGCGTCACATCGGACTACGATACGCAGTATTTT
NA,once,TRBV28,TRBJ1-2,CASSFSSGGYTF,TGTGCCAGCAGTTTCTCCTCGGGGGGCTACACCTTC
NA,NA,TRBV7-2,TRBJ2-1,CASSLGGGNSNEQFF,TGTGCCAGCAGCTTAGGAGGAGGAAACAGCAATGAGCAGTTCTTC
NA,NA,TRBV11-3,TRBJ2-3,CASSLRQGSATDTQYF,TGTGCCAGCAGCTTAAGGCAGGGGAGTGCCACAGATACGCAGTATTTT
NA,NA,TRBV5-1,TRBJ1-3,CASSLRRPEGNTIYF,TGCGCCAGCAGCCTTAGGCGGCCGGAAGGAAACACCATATATTTT
TRBD2,NA,TRBV28,TRBJ2-5,CASSSRRTSGRTFETQYF,TGTGCCAGCAGTTCCCGCCGGACTAGCGGGAGGACGTTCGAGACCCAGTACTTC
TRBD1,NA,TRBV28,TRBJ1-1,CASSLGTGGTEAFF,TGTGCCAGCAGTTTAGGGACAGGTGGGACTGAAGCTTTCTTT
NA,NA,TRBV28,TRBJ1-5,CASRIGGGEGNQPQHF,TGTGCCAGCAGGATAGGGGGGGGCGAGGGAAATCAGCCCCAGCATTTT
NA,NA,TRBV5-4,TRBJ1-6,CASSPETPTYNSPLHF,TGTGCCAGCAGCCCTGAGACACCAACCTATAATTCACCCCTCCACTTT
NA,NA,TRBV14,TRBJ2-3,CASSKPGWTDTQYF,TGTGCCAGCAGCAAGCCGGGGTGGACAGATACGCAGTATTTT
TRBD2,NA,TRBV4-1,TRBJ2-5,CASSQEEASGRAGGTQYF,TGCGCCAGCAGCCAAGAGGAGGCTAGCGGGAGGGCCGGGGGGACCCAGTACTTC
NA,NA,TRBV28,TRBJ1-2,CASTPGQVYGYTF,TGTGCCAGCACCCCGGGACAAGTCTATGGCTACACCTTC
TRBD1,once,TRBV2,TRBJ1-2,CASSERGQSYGYTF,TGTGCCAGCAGTGAGCGGGGACAGTCCTATGGCTACACCTTC
TRBD1,NA,TRBV28,TRBJ1-2,CASRDRGIVGYTF,TGTGCCAGCCGAGACAGGGGAATCGTCGGCTACACCTTC
TRBD2,NA,TRBV28,TRBJ2-7,CASSPRGAGGPYEQYF,TGTGCCAGCAGTCCCAGGGGAGCGGGAGGCCCCTACGAGCAGTACTTC
NA,NA,TRBV21-1,TRBJ1-6,CATIFYLTPLSYNSPLHF,TGTGCCACCATTTTTTATCTGACACCCCTATCCTATAATTCACCCCTCCACTTT
TRBD2,NA,TRBV5-1,TRBJ2-1,CASSSSGSSYNEQFF,TGCGCCAGCAGTTCTAGCGGGAGCTCCTACAATGAGCAGTTCTTC
NA,NA,TRBV5-6,TRBJ1-5,CASSLSPDQPQHF,TGTGCCAGCAGCTTGTCGCCAGATCAGCCCCAGCATTTT
NA,NA,TRBV6-2/TRBV6-3,TRBJ2-3,CASSPRLRTDTQYF,TGTGCCAGCAGTCCCCGACTACGCACAGATACGCAGTATTTT
TRBD2,NA,TRBV5-1,TRBJ2-1,CASCLTGASGDEQFF,TGCGCCAGCTGCCTTACCGGGGCTAGCGGCGATGAGCAGTTCTTC
NA,NA,TRBV19,TRBJ2-1,CASSPSGVRRDRQFF,TGTGCCAGTAGTCCTAGTGGGGTGAGGAGGGATAGGCAGTTCTTC
TRBD2,NA,TRBV18,TRBJ2-2,CASSPDLSGSDTGELFF,TGTGCCAGCTCACCGGATTTGAGCGGGAGCGACACCGGGGAGCTGTTTTTT
TRBD2,once,TRBV5-1,TRBJ2-5,CASSLGLAGGQETQYF,TGCGCCAGCAGCTTAGGACTAGCGGGGGGACAAGAGACCCAGTACTTC
TRBD1,NA,TRBV7-9,TRBJ1-1,CASNGDRGMTEAFF,TGTGCCAGCAATGGGGACAGGGGGATGACTGAAGCTTTCTTT
NA,few,TRBV2,TRBJ1-5,CASSFGGISNQPQHF,TGTGCCAGCAGCTTCGGGGGGATCAGCAATCAGCCCCAGCATTTT
NA,NA,TRBV27,TRBJ1-5,CASSLSAGGGVPQHF,TGTGCCAGCAGTTTATCCGCGGGTGGTGGGGTGCCCCAGCATTTT
NA,NA,TRBV18,TRBJ1-1,CASSPRGLNTEAFF,TGTGCCAGCTCACCTCGGGGGTTGAACACTGAAGCTTTCTTT
NA,NA,TRBV12-3/TRBV12-4,TRBJ1-5,CASSPGYQPQHF,TGTGCCAGCAGTCCGGGGTATCAGCCCCAGCATTTT
NA,NA,TRBV23-1,TRBJ2-1,CASTREQYNEQFF,TGCGCCAGCACCCGGGAGCAATACAATGAGCAGTTCTTC
NA,NA,TRBV30,TRBJ2-3,CACFPGTSTDTQYF,TGTGCCTGTTTTCCCGGGACTAGCACAGATACGCAGTATTTT
TRBD1,few,TRBV19,TRBJ2-1,CASTPPGTGYNEQFF,TGTGCCAGTACTCCCCCCGGGACAGGCTACAATGAGCAGTTCTTC
NA,NA,TRBV7-2,TRBJ2-2,CASSLATDTGELFF,TGTGCCAGCAGCTTAGCCACGGACACCGGGGAGCTGTTTTTT
NA,NA,TRBV5-1,TRBJ2-7,CASSLSSEQYF,TGCGCCAGCAGCTTGTCCAGTGAGCAGTACTTC
NA,NA,TRBV5-1,TRBJ2-2,CASSTRGNTGELFF,TGCGCCAGCAGCACCCGGGGAAACACCGGGGAGCTGTTTTTT
TRBD1,NA,TRBV13,TRBJ1-2,CASSRASGTVGGYTF,TGTGCCAGCAGCCGAGCCTCCGGGACAGTAGGCGGCTACACCTTC
NA,once,TRBV23-1,TRBJ1-1,CASSQIIPDKNTEAFF,TGCGCCAGCAGTCAAATCATTCCCGACAAGAACACTGAAGCTTTCTTT
TRBD2,NA,TRBV24-1,TRBJ2-3,CATQLAATDTQYF,TGTGCCACCCAACTAGCGGCCACAGATACGCAGTATTTT
TRBD2,NA,TRBV6-4,TRBJ2-1,CASSRSGIWSEQFF,TGTGCCAGCAGTAGGAGCGGGATCTGGAGTGAGCAGTTCTTC
NA,NA,TRBV5-1,TRBJ2-7,CASSLEIRGEQYF,TGCGCCAGCAGCTTGGAGATTAGGGGCGAGCAGTACTTC
NA,NA,TRBV6-5,TRBJ2-1,CASSVEYRDNEQFF,TGTGCCAGCAGCGTCGAATACAGAGACAATGAGCAGTTCTTC
NA,NA,TRBV19,TRBJ2-2,CASSSGTVFSGELFF,TGTGCCAGTAGTAGCGGGACAGTTTTCAGCGGGGAGCTGTTTTTT
TRBD1,NA,TRBV28,TRBJ1-2,CASSSAGGSGYTF,TGTGCCAGCAGTTCCGCAGGGGGCAGTGGCTACACCTTC
NA,NA,TRBV2,TRBJ2-7,CASSLPPSYEQYF,TGTGCCAGCAGCCTTCCCCCCTCCTACGAGCAGTACTTC
TRBD2,NA,TRBV3-1/TRBV3-2,TRBJ2-5,CASSQELAGYQETQYF,TGTGCCAGCAGCCAAGAGCTAGCGGGGTACCAAGAGACCCAGTACTTC
NA,once,TRBV2,TRBJ2-7,CASRATINHEQYF,TGTGCCAGCAGGGCCACCATAAATCACGAGCAGTACTTC
NA,few,TRBV6-5,TRBJ1-2,CASSYAAYGYTF,TGTGCCAGCAGTTACGCGGCCTATGGCTACACCTTC
NA,NA,TRBV7-3,TRBJ2-3,CASSSAYKDTQYF,TGTGCCAGCAGCTCCGCATACAAGGATACGCAGTATTTT
TRBD2,NA,TRBV6-1,TRBJ2-1,CASSEVAGGFNEQFF,TGTGCCAGCAGTGAAGTAGCGGGAGGGTTCAATGAGCAGTTCTTC
TRBD2,NA,TRBV27,TRBJ2-3,CASRDSGRGTDTQYF,TGTGCCAGCAGGGATAGCGGGAGAGGCACAGATACGCAGTATTTT
NA,once,TRBV5-1,TRBJ2-3,CASSLSSDTQYF,TGCGCCAGCAGCTTGTCTTCAGATACGCAGTATTTT
TRBD2,few,TRBV11-3,TRBJ2-1,CASSLGASGSYNEQFF,TGTGCCAGCAGCTTAGGCGCTAGCGGGAGTTACAATGAGCAGTTCTTC
TRBD1,NA,TRBV2,TRBJ2-1,CASSGQGINEQFF,TGTGCCAGCAGTGGACAGGGTATCAATGAGCAGTTCTTC
TRBD2,NA,TRBV30,TRBJ2-5,CAWSRGLADYRGETQYF,TGTGCCTGGAGCAGGGGACTAGCGGACTATAGAGGAGAGACCCAGTACTTC
NA,NA,TRBV27,TRBJ1-1,CASSLSGRYRNTEAFF,TGTGCCAGCAGTTTATCCGGTCGGTACAGAAACACTGAAGCTTTCTTT